Given below is one TCR beta chain in context. Antigen specificity is unknown. These data originate in a study of prognosis after radiotherapy for stage I lung cancer. Across the whole study: Across the cohort, concurrent therapy accompanying stereotactic body radiotherapy was administered to no patient.

The study's findings and limits: The study found lower Shannon entropy after stereotactic body radiation therapy in patients who developed distant metastases. Usage of TRBV and TRBJ genes reportedly differed between metastatic and non-metastatic patients.

All patients showed node-negative disease on CT and PET/CT and lacked prior chemotherapy, radiotherapy or other malignancies. Two-round multiplex PCR, the amplification method, yielded TCR beta CDR3 from genomic DNA. Every TRBV and TRBJ gene had its own specific primer in first-round PCR. Via MiXCR, TCRdb re-called the multiplex PCR reads, giving one row per CDR3 protein. Here the sample spans 24,000 or so distinct CDR3 sequences, approximately 39% being singletons. The specimen comprised PBMCs, sampled before or after stereotactic body radiation therapy (not recorded which). The TCR originated in a donor aged 50 or older with non-small cell lung cancer.

The CDR3 is CASSLRGLAAYEQYF. CDR3 in DNA: TGTGCCAGCAGTTTGAGGGGACTAGCGGCTTACGAGCAGTACTTC. The J gene is TRBJ2-7, the V gene TRBV27; TRBD2 aligns across 11 bases. Germline V gene data show CDR1 as MNHEY and CDR2 as SMNVEV (reference sequence). V lost 3 bases to trimming and J lost 4 bases; unmatched junction nucleotides: 5. The CDR3 has 15 amino acids.